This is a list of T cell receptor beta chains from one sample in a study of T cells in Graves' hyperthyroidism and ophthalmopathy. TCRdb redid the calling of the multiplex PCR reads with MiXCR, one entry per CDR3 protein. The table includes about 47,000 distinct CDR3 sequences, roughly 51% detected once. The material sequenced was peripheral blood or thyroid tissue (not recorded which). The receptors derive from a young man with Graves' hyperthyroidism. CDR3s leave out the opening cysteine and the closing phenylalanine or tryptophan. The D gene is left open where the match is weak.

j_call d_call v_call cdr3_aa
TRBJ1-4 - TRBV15 ATSRQNEKLF
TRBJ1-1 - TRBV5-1 ASSLAPRGVGTEAF
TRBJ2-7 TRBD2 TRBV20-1 SASLLLAGVNEQY
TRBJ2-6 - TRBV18 ASSPPVTGANVLT
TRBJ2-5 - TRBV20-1 SAKFGPQETQY
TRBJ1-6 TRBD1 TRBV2 ASSAGTGEASPLH
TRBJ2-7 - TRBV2 ASSTAPTYEQY
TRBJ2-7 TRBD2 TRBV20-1 SARAGGRSYEQY
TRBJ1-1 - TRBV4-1 ASSHGQINTEAF
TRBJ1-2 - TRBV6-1 ASRRDYGYT
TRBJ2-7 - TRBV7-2 ASSLLDSSSYEQY
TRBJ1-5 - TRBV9 ASSAAGYETQH
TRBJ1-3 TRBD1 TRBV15 ATSRLTGNSGNTMC
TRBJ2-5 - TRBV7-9 ASSLARADQETQY
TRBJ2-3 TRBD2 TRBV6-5 ASRPRLAGGTDTQY
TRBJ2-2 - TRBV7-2 ASSRGTGELF
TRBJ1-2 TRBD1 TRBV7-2 ASRLTGTGTGYT
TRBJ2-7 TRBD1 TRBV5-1 ASSARQGASYEQY
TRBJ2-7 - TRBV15 ATSSRGEEQY
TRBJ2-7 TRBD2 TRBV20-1 SARDPLAEILYEQY
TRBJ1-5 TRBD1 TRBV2 ASRTGGNQPQH
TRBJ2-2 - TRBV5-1 ASSPLGGGGWGTGELF
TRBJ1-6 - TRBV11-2 ASSLENSPLH
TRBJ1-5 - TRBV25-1 ASSGGRIDQPQH
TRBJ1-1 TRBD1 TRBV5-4 ASSLRGRDTEAF
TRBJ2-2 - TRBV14 ASTRANTGELF
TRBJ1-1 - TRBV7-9 ASSLWTDTEAF
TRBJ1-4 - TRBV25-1 ASRGLTEKLF
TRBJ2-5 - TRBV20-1 SARPRRIQETQY
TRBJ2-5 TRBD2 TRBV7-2 ASSLDETSGAETQY
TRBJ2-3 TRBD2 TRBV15 ATSRVQRGPGDTQY
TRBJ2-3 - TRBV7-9 ASSSWTEGTDTQY
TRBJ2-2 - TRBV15 ATRDWDTGELF
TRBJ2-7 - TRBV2 ASSPPSRGEQY
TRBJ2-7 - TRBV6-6 ASRTVPGAYEQY
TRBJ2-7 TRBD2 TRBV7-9 ASSFATSGSIESYEQY
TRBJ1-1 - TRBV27 ASSSWTAMNTEAF
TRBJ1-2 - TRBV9 ASSREANYGYT
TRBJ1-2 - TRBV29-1 SVDSQGYGYT
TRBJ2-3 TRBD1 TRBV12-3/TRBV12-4 ASSPGQGYTDTQY
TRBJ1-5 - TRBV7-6 ASSTDSNQPQH
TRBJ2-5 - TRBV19 ASRTGTSGLQETQC
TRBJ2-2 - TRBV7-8 ASSLDAGYRSTGELF
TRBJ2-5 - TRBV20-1 SGGRDETQY
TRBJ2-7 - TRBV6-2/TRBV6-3 ASTERPLEQY